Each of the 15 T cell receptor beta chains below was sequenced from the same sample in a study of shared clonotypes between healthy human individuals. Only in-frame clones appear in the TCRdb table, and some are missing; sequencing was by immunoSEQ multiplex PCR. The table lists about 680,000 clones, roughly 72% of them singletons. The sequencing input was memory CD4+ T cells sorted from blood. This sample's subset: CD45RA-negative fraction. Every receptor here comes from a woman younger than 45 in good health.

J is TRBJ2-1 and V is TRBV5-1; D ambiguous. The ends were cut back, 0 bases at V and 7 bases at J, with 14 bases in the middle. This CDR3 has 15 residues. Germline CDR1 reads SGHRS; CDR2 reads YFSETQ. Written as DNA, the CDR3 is TGCGCCAGCAGCTTGGTGCTGAGGCTAGGGAATGAGCAGTTCTTC. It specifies CASSLVLRLGNEQFF.

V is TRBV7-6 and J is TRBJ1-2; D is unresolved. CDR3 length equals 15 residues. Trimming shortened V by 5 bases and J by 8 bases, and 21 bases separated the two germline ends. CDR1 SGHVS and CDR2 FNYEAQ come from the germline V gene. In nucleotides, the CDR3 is TGTGCCAGCAGCCCGACCCCAACAGCCGACGGGGGCTACACCTTC. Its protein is CASSPTPTADGGYTF.

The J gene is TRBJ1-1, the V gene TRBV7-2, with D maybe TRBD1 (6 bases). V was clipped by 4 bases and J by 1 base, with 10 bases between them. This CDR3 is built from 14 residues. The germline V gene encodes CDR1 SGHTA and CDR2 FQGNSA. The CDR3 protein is CASSSMTGNTEAFF. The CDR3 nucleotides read TGTGCCAGCAGCTCGATGACAGGGAACACTGAAGCTTTCTTT.

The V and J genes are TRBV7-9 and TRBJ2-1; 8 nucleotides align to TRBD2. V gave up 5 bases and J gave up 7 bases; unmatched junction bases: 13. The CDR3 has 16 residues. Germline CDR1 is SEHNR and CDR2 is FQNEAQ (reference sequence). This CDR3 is CASSPGSGGGGNEQFF. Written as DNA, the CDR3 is TGTGCCAGCAGCCCGGGGTCGGGAGGGGGAGGGAATGAGCAGTTCTTC.

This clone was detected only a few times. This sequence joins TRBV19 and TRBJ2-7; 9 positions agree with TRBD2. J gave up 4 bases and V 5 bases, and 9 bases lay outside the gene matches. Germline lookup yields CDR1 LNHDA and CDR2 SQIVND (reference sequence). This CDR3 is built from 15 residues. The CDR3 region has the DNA TGTGCCAGTAGTGAAAGCGGGAGGTCCGGTTACGAGCAGTACTTC. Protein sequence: CASSESGRSGYEQYF.

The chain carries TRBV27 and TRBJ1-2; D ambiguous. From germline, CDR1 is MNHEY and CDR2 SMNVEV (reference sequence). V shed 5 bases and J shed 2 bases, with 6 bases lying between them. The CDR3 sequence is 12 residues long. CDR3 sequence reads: CASSDANYGYTF. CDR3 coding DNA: TGTGCCAGCAGTGACGCCAACTATGGCTACACCTTC.

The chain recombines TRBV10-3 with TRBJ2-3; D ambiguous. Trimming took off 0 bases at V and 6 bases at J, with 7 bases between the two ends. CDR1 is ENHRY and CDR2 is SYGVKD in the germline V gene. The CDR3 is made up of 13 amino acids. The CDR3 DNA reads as TGTGCCATCAGTGAGTCCACCTTGGATACGCAGTATTTT. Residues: CAISESTLDTQYF.

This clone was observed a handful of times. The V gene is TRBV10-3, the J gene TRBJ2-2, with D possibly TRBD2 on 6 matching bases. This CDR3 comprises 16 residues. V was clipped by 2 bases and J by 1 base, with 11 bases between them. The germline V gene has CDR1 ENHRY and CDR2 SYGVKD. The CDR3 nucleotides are TGTGCCATCAGTGAGAGCCTCGGGGGGAACACCGGGGAGCTGTTTTTT. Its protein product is CAISESLGGNTGELFF.

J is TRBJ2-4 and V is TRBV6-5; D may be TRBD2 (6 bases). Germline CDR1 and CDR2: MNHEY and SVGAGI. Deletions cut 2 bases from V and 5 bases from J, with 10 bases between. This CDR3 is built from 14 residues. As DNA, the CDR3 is TGTGCCAGCAGTTACCGGGGGAATGAAAACATTCAGTACTTC. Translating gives CASSYRGNENIQYF.

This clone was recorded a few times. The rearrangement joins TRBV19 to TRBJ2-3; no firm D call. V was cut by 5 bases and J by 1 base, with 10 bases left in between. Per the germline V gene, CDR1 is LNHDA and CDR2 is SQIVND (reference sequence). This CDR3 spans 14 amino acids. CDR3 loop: CASSDDIGTDTQYF. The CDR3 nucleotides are TGTGCCAGTAGTGACGATATCGGCACAGATACGCAGTATTTT.

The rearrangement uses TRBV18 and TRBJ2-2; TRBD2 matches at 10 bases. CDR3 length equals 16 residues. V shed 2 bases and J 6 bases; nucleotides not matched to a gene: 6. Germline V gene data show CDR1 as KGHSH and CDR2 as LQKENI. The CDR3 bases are TGTGCCAGCTCACCAGCGGCTAGCGGGGGCTCCGGGGAGCTGTTTTTT. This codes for CASSPAASGGSGELFF.

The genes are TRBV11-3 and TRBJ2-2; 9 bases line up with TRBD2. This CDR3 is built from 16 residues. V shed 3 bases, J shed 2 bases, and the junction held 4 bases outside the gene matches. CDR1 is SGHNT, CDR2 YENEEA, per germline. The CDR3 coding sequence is TGTGCCAGCAGCTTGCGTCTAGCGGGAAACACCGGGGAGCTGTTTTTT. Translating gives CASSLRLAGNTGELFF. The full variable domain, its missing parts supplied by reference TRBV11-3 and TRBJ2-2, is EAGVVQSPRYKIIEKKQPVAFWCNPISGHNTLYWYLQNLGQGPELLIRYENEEAVDDSQLPKDRFSAERLKGVDSTLKIQPAELGDSAVYLCASSLRLAGNTGELFFGEGSRLTVL.

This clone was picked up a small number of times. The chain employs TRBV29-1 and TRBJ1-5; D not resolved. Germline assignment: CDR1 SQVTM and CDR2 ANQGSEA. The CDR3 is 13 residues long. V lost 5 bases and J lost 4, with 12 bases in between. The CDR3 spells CSVSEKWNQPQHF. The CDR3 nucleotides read TGCAGCGTTTCGGAGAAATGGAATCAGCCCCAGCATTTT.

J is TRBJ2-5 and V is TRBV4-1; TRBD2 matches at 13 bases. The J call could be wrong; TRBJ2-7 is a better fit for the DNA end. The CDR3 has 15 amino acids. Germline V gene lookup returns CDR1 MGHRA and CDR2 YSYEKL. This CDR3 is CASSFRTSGSSEQYF. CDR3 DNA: TGCGCCAGCAGCTTCCGGACTAGCGGGAGCAGCGAGCAGTACTTC.

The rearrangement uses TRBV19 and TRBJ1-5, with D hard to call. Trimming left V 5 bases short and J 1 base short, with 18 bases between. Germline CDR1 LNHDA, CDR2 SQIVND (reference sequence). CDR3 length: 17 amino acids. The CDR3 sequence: CASSHIGSVYSNQPQHF. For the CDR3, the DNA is TGTGCCAGTAGTCATATCGGTTCGGTATACAGCAATCAGCCCCAGCATTTT.